This record looks at one T cell receptor (beta chain) sequence and its context. The authors' processing: Amplification with reference gene primers provided the estimates of nucleated cell counts. Repertoires were generated with immunoSEQ multiplex PCR, while TCRdb's copy carries only in-frame clones and drops some. V and J calls and clone size follow that table, whereas D and trimming were derived from the DNA. The table lists about 120,000 clones, over 75% of them singletons, with 3.9% in the top ten. The record originates from a study of blood T cell repertoires in COVID-19. The overall study: Specimens from acute and convalescent COVID-19 originated in the United States, Italy and Spain. PBMCs, B-cell-depleted T cells, or T cells provided the cDNA or gDNA that made up the material.

The V end lost 4 bases, the J end lost 0 bases, and 10 bases lay between the germline ends. There are 15 residues in the CDR3. CDR1 and CDR2 from the germline V gene are SQVTM and ANQGSEA. This TCR was recovered from a man in his sixties with acute or convalescent COVID-19. The chain employs TRBV29-1 and TRBJ2-6; a possible D gene is TRBD1 (6 bases). The sequencing input was peripheral blood. CDR3: CSVGTEHSGANVLTF. CDR3 nucleotide sequence: TGCAGCGTTGGGACAGAACACTCTGGGGCCAACGTCCTGACTTTC.